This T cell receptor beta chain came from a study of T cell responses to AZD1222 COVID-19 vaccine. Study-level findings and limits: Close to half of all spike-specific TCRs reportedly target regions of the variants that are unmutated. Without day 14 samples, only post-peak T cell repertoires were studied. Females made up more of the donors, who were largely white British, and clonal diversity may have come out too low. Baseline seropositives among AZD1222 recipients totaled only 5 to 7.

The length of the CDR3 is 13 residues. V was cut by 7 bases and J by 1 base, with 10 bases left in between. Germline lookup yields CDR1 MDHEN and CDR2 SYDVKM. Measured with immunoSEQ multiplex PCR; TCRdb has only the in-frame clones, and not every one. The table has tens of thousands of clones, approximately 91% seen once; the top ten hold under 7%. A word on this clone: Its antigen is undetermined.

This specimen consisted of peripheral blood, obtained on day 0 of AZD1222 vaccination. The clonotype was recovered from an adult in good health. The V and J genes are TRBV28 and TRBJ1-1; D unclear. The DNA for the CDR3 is TGTGCCAGCATTCCCCTCACGAACACTGAAGCTTTCTTT. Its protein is CASIPLTNTEAFF.